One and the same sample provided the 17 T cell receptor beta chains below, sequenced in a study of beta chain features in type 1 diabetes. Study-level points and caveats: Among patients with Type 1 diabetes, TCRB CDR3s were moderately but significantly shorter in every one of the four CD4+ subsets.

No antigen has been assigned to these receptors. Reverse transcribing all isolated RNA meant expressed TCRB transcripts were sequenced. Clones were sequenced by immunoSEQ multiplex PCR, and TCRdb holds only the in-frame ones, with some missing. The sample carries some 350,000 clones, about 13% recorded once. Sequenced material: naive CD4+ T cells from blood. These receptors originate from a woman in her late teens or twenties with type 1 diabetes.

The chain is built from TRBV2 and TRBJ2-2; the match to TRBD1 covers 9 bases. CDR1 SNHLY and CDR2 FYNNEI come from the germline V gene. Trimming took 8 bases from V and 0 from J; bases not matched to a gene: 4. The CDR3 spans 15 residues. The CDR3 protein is CASRGQGTNTGELFF. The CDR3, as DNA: TGTGCCAGCCGGGGACAGGGAACGAACACCGGGGAGCTGTTTTTT.

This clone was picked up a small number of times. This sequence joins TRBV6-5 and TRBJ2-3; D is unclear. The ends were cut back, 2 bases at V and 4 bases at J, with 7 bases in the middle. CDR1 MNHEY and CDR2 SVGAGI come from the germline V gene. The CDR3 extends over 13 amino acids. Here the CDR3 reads CASSYLLADTQYF. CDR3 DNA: TGTGCCAGCAGTTACCTCCTAGCAGATACGCAGTATTTT.

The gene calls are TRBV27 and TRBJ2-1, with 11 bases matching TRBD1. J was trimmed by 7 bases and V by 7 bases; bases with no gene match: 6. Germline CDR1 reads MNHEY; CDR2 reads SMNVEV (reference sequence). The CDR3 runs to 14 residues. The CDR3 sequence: CASTRTGGWNEQFF. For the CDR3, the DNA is TGTGCCAGCACCCGGACAGGGGGCTGGAATGAGCAGTTCTTC.

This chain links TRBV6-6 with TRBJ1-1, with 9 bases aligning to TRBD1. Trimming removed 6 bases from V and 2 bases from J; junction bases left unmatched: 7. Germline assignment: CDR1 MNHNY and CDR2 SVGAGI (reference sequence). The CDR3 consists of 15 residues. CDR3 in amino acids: CASRSGTGYNTEAFF. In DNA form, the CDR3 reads TGTGCCAGCAGATCCGGGACAGGGTACAACACTGAAGCTTTCTTT.

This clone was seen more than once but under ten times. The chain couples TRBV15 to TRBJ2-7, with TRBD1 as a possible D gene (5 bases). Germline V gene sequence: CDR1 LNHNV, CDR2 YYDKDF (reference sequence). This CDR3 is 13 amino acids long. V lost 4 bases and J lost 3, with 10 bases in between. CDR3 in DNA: TGTGCCACCAGCAACTTAGGGGACTACGAGCAGTACGTC. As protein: CATSNLGDYEQYV.

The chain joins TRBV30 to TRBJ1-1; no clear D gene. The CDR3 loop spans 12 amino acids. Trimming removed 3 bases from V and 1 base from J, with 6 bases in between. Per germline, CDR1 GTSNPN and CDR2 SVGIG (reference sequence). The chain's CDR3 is CAWRRGNTEAFF. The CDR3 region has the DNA TGTGCCTGGAGACGGGGGAACACTGAAGCTTTCTTT.

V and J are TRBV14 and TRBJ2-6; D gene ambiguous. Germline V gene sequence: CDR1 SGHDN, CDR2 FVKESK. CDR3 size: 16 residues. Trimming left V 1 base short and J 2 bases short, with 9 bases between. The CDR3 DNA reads TGTGCCAGCAGCCAAGTAGCTGCGGCTGGGGCCAACGTCCTGACTTTC. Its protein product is CASSQVAAAGANVLTF. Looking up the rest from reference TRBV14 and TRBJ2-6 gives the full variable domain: EAGVTQFPSHSVIEKGQTVTLRCDPISGHDNLYWYRRVMGKEIKFLLHFVKESKQDESGMPNNRFLAERTGGTYSTLKVQPAELEDSGVYFCASSQVAAAGANVLTFGAGSRLTVL.

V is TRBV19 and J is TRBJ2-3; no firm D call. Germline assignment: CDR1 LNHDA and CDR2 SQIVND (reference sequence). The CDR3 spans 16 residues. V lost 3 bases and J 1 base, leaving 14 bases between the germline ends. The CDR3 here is CASSMSQLVRTDTQYF. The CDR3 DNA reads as TGTGCCAGTAGTATGTCACAGTTGGTCCGCACAGATACGCAGTATTTT.

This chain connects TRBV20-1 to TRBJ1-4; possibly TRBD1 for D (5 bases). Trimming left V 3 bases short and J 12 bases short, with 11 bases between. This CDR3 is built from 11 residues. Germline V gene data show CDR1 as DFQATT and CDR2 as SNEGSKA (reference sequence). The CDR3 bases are TGCAGTGCTAGTGCGGGGGAAGAACTGTTTTTT. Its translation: CSASAGEELFF.

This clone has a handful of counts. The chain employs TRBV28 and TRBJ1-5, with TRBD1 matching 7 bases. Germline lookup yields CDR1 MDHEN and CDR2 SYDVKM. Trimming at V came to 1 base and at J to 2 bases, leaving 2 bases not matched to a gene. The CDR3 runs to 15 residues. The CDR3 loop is CASSLFTGGNQPQHF. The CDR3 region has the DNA TGTGCCAGCAGTTTATTCACAGGGGGCAATCAGCCCCAGCATTTT.

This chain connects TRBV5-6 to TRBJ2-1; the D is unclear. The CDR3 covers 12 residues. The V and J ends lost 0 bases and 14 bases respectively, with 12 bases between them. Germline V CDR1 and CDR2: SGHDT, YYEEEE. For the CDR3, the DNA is TGTGCCAGCAGCTTGGGCAGGTTATCGGAGTTCTTC. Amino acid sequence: CASSLGRLSEFF.

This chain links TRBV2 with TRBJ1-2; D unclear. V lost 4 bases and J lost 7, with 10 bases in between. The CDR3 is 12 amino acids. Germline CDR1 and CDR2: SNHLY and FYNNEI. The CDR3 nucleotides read TGTGCCAGCAGTGTCCTAGAGGCTGGCTACACCTTC. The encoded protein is CASSVLEAGYTF.

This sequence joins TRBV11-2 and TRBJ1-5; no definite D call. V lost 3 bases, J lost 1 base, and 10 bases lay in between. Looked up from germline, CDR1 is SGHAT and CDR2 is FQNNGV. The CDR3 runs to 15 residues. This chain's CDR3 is CASSFGVTSNQPQHF. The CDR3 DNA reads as TGTGCCAGCAGCTTCGGGGTGACGAGCAATCAGCCCCAGCATTTT.

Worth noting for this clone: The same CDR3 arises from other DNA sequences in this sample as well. For the CDR3, the DNA is TGCGCCAGCAGCTGGGGAGGTTCCAATGAGCAGTTCTTC. Amino acids: CASSWGGSNEQFF. This chain connects TRBV5-1 to TRBJ2-1; a weak D match, TRBD2 (6 bases). This CDR3 is 13 amino acids long. Per the germline V gene, CDR1 is SGHRS and CDR2 is YFSETQ. V lost 3 bases to trimming and J lost 6 bases, with 10 bases between them.

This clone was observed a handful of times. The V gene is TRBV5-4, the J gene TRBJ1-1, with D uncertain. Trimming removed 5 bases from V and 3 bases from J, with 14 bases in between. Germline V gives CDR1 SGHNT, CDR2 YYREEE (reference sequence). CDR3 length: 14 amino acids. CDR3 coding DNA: TGTGCCAGCAGGGGAGGATTTCAGGACACTGAAGCTTTCTTT. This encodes CASRGGFQDTEAFF.

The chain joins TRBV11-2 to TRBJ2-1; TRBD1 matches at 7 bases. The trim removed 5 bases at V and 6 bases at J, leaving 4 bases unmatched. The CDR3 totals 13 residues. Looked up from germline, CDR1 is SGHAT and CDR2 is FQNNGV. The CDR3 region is CASSQGQPNEQFF. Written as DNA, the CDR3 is TGTGCCAGCAGCCAGGGACAGCCCAATGAGCAGTTCTTC.

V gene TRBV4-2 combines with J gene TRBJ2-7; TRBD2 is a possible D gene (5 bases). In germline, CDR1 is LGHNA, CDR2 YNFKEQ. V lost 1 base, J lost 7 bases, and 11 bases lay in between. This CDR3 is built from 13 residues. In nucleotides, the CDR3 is TGTGCCAGCAGCCAAGCCCCATCGGGGGAGCAGTACGTC. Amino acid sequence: CASSQAPSGEQYV.